The rows below give T cell receptor beta chains drawn from one sample of a study of CD8 T cells in ankylosing spondylitis. From the 5' RACE reads, TCRdb called clonotypes with MiXCR, one entry per CDR3 protein. The sample consists of about 700,000 distinct CDR3 sequences, roughly 19% of them appearing once. Sequencing was done on a sample of blood, either unsorted or a sorted T cell fraction (not recorded which). These TCRs come from a male donor with ankylosing spondylitis. CDR3s include the opening cysteine and the closing phenylalanine or tryptophan. A D gene is named only where the DNA matches it firmly. Where a row states a size, it is once, few, many or the class of an expanded clone; other rows omit it.

clone_size	j_call	v_call	d_call	cdr3_aa	cdr3_nt
-	TRBJ1-1	TRBV12-3/TRBV12-4	-	CASSTGHPGGTEAFF	TGTGCCAGCAGTACCGGACACCCCGGGGGGACTGAAGCTTTCTTT
few	TRBJ1-5	TRBV20-1	-	CSARNRVNQPQHF	TGCAGTGCTAGGAACAGGGTGAATCAGCCCCAGCATTTT
-	TRBJ1-6	TRBV27	-	CASSSRLVDSPLHF	TGTGCCAGCAGTTCTCGACTAGTGGATTCACCCCTCCACTTT
few	TRBJ2-7	TRBV5-1	-	CASRLVSTGIVYEQYF	TGCGCCAGCAGATTGGTTAGTACAGGAATAGTCTACGAGCAGTACTTC
-	TRBJ1-2	TRBV30	TRBD1	CAWSRQGVNFYGYTF	TGTGCCTGGAGTCGACAGGGGGTGAACTTCTATGGCTACACCTTC
-	TRBJ2-5	TRBV3-1	-	CASSQDPDYLGQETQYF	TGTGCCAGCAGCCAAGATCCAGACTACCTTGGACAAGAGACCCAGTACTTC
-	TRBJ2-1	TRBV18	-	CASSPREASARNEQFF	TGTGCCAGCTCACCACGGGAGGCTAGCGCGCGCAATGAGCAGTTCTTC
-	TRBJ1-1	TRBV12-3/TRBV12-4	-	CASSSPWGTEAFF	TGTGCCAGCAGTTCTCCTTGGGGGACTGAAGCTTTCTTT
-	TRBJ1-2	TRBV11-2	-	CASSLRQGPNYGYTF	TGTGCCAGCAGCTTACGGCAGGGCCCTAACTATGGCTACACCTTC
few	TRBJ2-1	TRBV4-2	-	CASRDPSSYNEQFF	TGTGCCAGCAGAGACCCTAGCTCCTACAATGAGCAGTTCTTC
once	TRBJ2-1	TRBV7-2	-	CASRGDPYYNEQFF	TGTGCCAGCAGGGGGGATCCCTACTACAATGAGCAGTTCTTC
many	TRBJ2-7	TRBV10-3	-	CAIRKPGANEQYF	TGTGCCATCAGGAAACCGGGTGCGAACGAGCAGTACTTC
few	TRBJ1-1	TRBV10-3	-	CAISESSGTEAFF	TGTGCCATCAGTGAGTCTTCGGGCACTGAAGCTTTCTTT
few	TRBJ2-7	TRBV6-2/TRBV6-3	TRBD2	CASSYSPSGYYEQYF	TGTGCCAGCAGTTACTCGCCTAGCGGTTACTACGAGCAGTACTTC
-	TRBJ2-7	TRBV12-3/TRBV12-4	-	CASTWAVRPYEQYF	TGTGCCAGCACTTGGGCCGTTCGACCCTACGAGCAGTACTTC
-	TRBJ2-7	TRBV12-3/TRBV12-4	-	CASSLAVNEQYF	TGTGCCAGCAGTTTAGCAGTAAACGAGCAGTACTTC
-	TRBJ2-7	TRBV20-1	-	CSAGSRSVDYEQYF	TGCAGTGCAGGCTCCAGGTCTGTGGACTACGAGCAGTACTTC
many	TRBJ2-7	TRBV29-1	TRBD2	CSAAGLAGGEQYF	TGCAGCGCTGCGGGACTAGCGGGAGGCGAGCAGTACTTC
-	TRBJ2-4	TRBV20-1	-	CSARTRGENIQYF	TGCAGTGCTAGGACCCGGGGAGAAAACATTCAGTACTTC
few	TRBJ2-3	TRBV20-1	-	CSGARGAGTDTQYF	TGCAGTGGGGCTCGGGGTGCTGGCACAGATACGCAGTATTTT
-	TRBJ2-1	TRBV5-1	TRBD2	CASSKTSGRAIEQFF	TGCGCCAGCAGCAAGACTAGCGGGAGGGCCATTGAGCAGTTCTTC
few	TRBJ1-5	TRBV25-1	-	CASRDHLSNQPQHF	TGTGCCAGCAGGGACCATCTCAGCAATCAGCCCCAGCATTTT
few	TRBJ1-6	TRBV20-1	-	CSARDGRDNYNSPLHF	TGCAGTGCTAGAGATGGAAGGGATAACTATAATTCACCCCTCCACTTT
-	TRBJ1-3	TRBV29-1	TRBD1	CSVVDRGPGNTIYF	TGCAGCGTTGTAGACAGGGGGCCTGGAAACACCATATATTTT
few	TRBJ2-7	TRBV15	-	CATSSGRTAFYEQYF	TGTGCCACCAGCAGCGGTAGGACAGCCTTCTACGAGCAGTACTTC
few	TRBJ2-3	TRBV10-3	-	CAISEGNTQYF	TGTGCCATCAGTGAAGGGAATACGCAGTATTTT
-	TRBJ1-3	TRBV20-1	-	CSARVTGGNTIYF	TGCAGTGCTAGAGTCACAGGGGGAAACACCATATATTTT
few	TRBJ1-1	TRBV25-1	TRBD1	CASSEWGQMNTEAFF	TGTGCCAGCAGTGAGTGGGGACAGATGAACACTGAAGCTTTCTTT
-	TRBJ2-1	TRBV30	-	CAWSTDRDEQFF	TGTGCCTGGAGTACTGACCGGGATGAGCAGTTCTTC
once	TRBJ2-6	TRBV27	-	CASSTLAYSGANVLTF	TGTGCCAGCAGTACCCTAGCGTATTCTGGGGCCAACGTCCTGACTTTC
-	TRBJ2-7	TRBV7-2	TRBD1	CASSSGTEAYEQYF	TGTGCCAGCAGCTCCGGGACAGAAGCCTACGAGCAGTACTTC
-	TRBJ1-2	TRBV29-1	-	CSVEEAGYGYTF	TGCAGCGTTGAAGAGGCGGGCTATGGCTACACCTTC
few	TRBJ2-1	TRBV7-6	-	CASRSTTNEQFF	TGTGCCAGCAGATCGACCACCAATGAGCAGTTCTTC
-	TRBJ2-7	TRBV15	TRBD2	CATSRDGLAENYEQYF	TGTGCCACCAGCAGAGATGGACTAGCGGAGAACTACGAGCAGTACTTC
-	TRBJ2-1	TRBV5-1	-	CASSFGPNNEQFF	TGCGCCAGCAGCTTCGGGCCAAACAATGAGCAGTTCTTC
-	TRBJ2-7	TRBV18	TRBD1	CASSPGQGELYEQYF	TGTGCCAGCTCACCCGGACAGGGGGAACTCTACGAGCAGTACTTC
-	TRBJ2-5	TRBV5-8	-	CASSLGQRQETQYF	TGTGCCAGCAGCTTAGGACAGAGGCAGGAGACCCAGTACTTC
-	TRBJ2-1	TRBV24-1	TRBD1	CATSPTGDNEQFF	TGTGCCACCAGTCCCACAGGGGACAATGAGCAGTTCTTC
few	TRBJ1-1	TRBV4-1	-	CASSQDMVPEAFF	TGCGCCAGCAGCCAAGATATGGTCCCTGAAGCTTTCTTT
once	TRBJ2-2	TRBV30	-	CAWSVQLLGIGELFF	TGTGCCTGGAGTGTACAGTTACTAGGGATCGGGGAGCTGTTTTTT
-	TRBJ2-1	TRBV7-6	-	CASSLAGTGANNEQFF	TGTGCCAGCAGCTTAGCGGGGACGGGGGCGAACAATGAGCAGTTCTTC
-	TRBJ1-2	TRBV27	-	CASSFSGGGGHYGYTF	TGTGCCAGCAGTTTTTCCGGGGGCGGGGGGCACTATGGCTACACCTTC